The 2 T cell receptor beta chains below all came from one sample that was sequenced in a study of blood T cell repertoires in COVID-19. Some clones are missing from TCRdb's copy, which holds only in-frame ones; the method was immunoSEQ multiplex PCR. The table records approximately 200,000 clones, approximately 84% of them present only once. Sequenced input: peripheral blood. The receptors originated from a woman aged 25 to 39 who had recovered from COVID-19.

This CDR3 reads CATSSTQDGGGELFF. In DNA form, the CDR3 reads TGTGCCACCAGCAGCACCCAGGACGGGGGCGGGGAGCTGTTTTTT. The gene calls are TRBV15 and TRBJ2-2, with D possibly being TRBD2 (6 bases). Germline values: CDR1 LNHNV, CDR2 YYDKDF (reference sequence). The CDR3 runs to 15 residues. V dropped 3 bases and J dropped 7 bases, with 15 bases sitting between them.

In its sample, this clone was seen once. V usage is TRBV19 and J usage is TRBJ2-7, with 8 bases matching TRBD2. Germline V gene sequence: CDR1 LNHDA, CDR2 SQIVND (reference sequence). CDR3 size: 14 residues. The V gene end was trimmed by 5 bases and the J gene end by 2 bases; junction bases not matched to a gene: 5. The CDR3 loop reads CASSPLAGTYEQYF. CDR3 nucleotide sequence: TGTGCCAGTAGTCCCTTAGCGGGAACCTACGAGCAGTACTTC.